These 15 T cell receptor beta chains originate from one sample sequenced in a study of a mutant IDH1 vaccine in newly diagnosed glioma. Time point defined: baseline, week 1 (first vaccination visit). Treatment defined: pre-vaccination baseline after standard-of-care therapy. The protocol was immunoSEQ multiplex PCR, while the TCRdb copy is restricted to in-frame clones and leaves out a portion. Of 60,000 to 75,000 clones listed, about four fifths are singletons. The material sequenced was peripheral blood mononuclear cells (PBMCs), taken from a glioma patient treated with radiotherapy, temozolomide or both. The receptors were gathered from a woman under 30 with glioma. Some clones in this sample may be carry-over from other donors' samples.

The V call is TRBV6-1, the J call TRBJ1-5; D is perhaps TRBD1 (5 bases). The CDR3 extends over 14 amino acids. CDR1 and CDR2 from the germline V gene are MNHNS and SASEGT. V lost 1 base and J lost 4, with 8 bases in between. CDR3 DNA sequence: TGTGCCAGCAGTGAAGGTAGGGGAAATCAGCCCCAGCATTTT. Translated: CASSEGRGNQPQHF.

The chain employs TRBV6-5 and TRBJ2-6, with D possibly being TRBD1 (6 bases). The CDR3 covers 15 residues. Trimming cost V 6 bases and J 4 bases, with 13 bases left between them. The germline V gene has CDR1 MNHEY and CDR2 SVGAGI. CDR3 DNA: TGTGCCAGCAGAACCCCAGGGGCAGGGGCCAACGTCCTGACTTTC. Translating gives CASRTPGAGANVLTF.

This clone has just a few counts. Here the CDR3 reads CASRKDRDYNSPLHF. CDR3 coding DNA: TGTGCCAGCAGGAAGGACAGGGACTATAATTCACCCCTCCACTTT. The J gene is TRBJ1-6, the V gene TRBV2, with 8 bases that match TRBD1. Unmatched junction bases numbered 4, after V lost 6 bases and J lost 3 bases. In germline, CDR1 is SNHLY, CDR2 FYNNEI. The CDR3 is made up of 15 amino acids. The full variable domain, its missing parts supplied by reference TRBV2 and TRBJ1-6, is EPEVTQTPSHQVTQMGQEVILRCVPISNHLYFYWYRQILGQKVEFLVSFYNNEISEKSEIFDDQFSVERPDGSNFTLKIRSTKLEDSAMYFCASRKDRDYNSPLHFGNGTRLTVT.

The chain recombines TRBV9 with TRBJ1-2; no reliable D call. The length of the CDR3 is 15 residues. Germline values: CDR1 SGDLS, CDR2 YYNGEE. V was trimmed by 0 bases and J by 5 bases, leaving 14 bases between them. The CDR3 loop is CASSVGSWVGYGYTF. The CDR3 DNA reads as TGTGCCAGCAGCGTAGGATCTTGGGTTGGGTATGGCTACACCTTC.

A single count supports this clone. The chain carries TRBV6-5 and TRBJ1-4; D remains unclear. CDR1 is MNHEY and CDR2 is SVGAGI in the germline V gene. The CDR3 has 13 residues. Trimming pared 0 bases from V and 8 bases from J, leaving 7 bases between. The CDR3 sequence is CASSYSTREKLFF. The CDR3 DNA follows: TGTGCCAGCAGTTACTCGACCCGGGAAAAACTGTTTTTT.

Comments on this clone: Other DNA sequences in the sample encode the same CDR3. The rearrangement links TRBV5-4 to TRBJ2-7, with D unclear. This CDR3 is built from 11 residues. Germline V lookup: CDR1 SGHNT, CDR2 YYREEE (reference sequence). Trimming removed 4 bases at V and 6 bases at J, with 8 bases between. The DNA for the CDR3 is TGTGCCAGCAGCAGCTTGGGCGAGCAGTACTTC. As protein: CASSSLGEQYF.

The V and J genes are TRBV18 and TRBJ1-5; possible D gene TRBD1, 5 bases. The germline CDR1 and CDR2 sequences are KGHSH and LQKENI. CDR3 size: 14 residues. The ends were cut back, 3 bases at V and 1 base at J, with 7 bases in the middle. CDR3 loop: CASSPKGSNQPQHF. The DNA for the CDR3 is TGTGCCAGCTCACCCAAGGGGAGCAATCAGCCCCAGCATTTT.

V usage is TRBV18 and J usage is TRBJ2-2; no definite D call. Trimming removed 0 bases at V and 1 base at J, with 6 bases between. Germline CDR1 reads KGHSH; CDR2 reads LQKENI. This CDR3 is 15 amino acids long. The CDR3 sequence is CASSPPVGNTGELFF. The CDR3 DNA sequence: TGTGCCAGCTCACCACCGGTAGGGAACACCGGGGAGCTGTTTTTT. Drawing the rest from reference TRBV18 and TRBJ2-2, the complete variable domain is NAGVMQNPRHLVRRRGQEARLRCSPMKGHSHVYWYRQLPEEGLKFMVYLQKENIIDESGMPKERFSAEFPKEGPSILRIQQVVRGDSAAYFCASSPPVGNTGELFFGEGSRLTVL.

The CDR3 loop is CACNQEQAARSYGYTF. CDR3 in DNA: TGTGCCTGTAACCAGGAACAGGCGGCCAGGAGCTATGGCTACACCTTC. The chain carries TRBV30 and TRBJ1-2; possibly TRBD1 for D (5 bases). The germline V gene has CDR1 GTSNPN and CDR2 SVGIG (reference sequence). V gave up 6 bases and J gave up 4 bases, with 24 bases separating them. The CDR3 runs to 16 residues.

V and J are TRBV6-5 and TRBJ1-1; 8 bases agree with TRBD1. The length of the CDR3 is 15 residues. Germline V gene lookup returns CDR1 MNHEY and CDR2 SVGAGI. V lost 6 bases to trimming and J lost 3 bases; unmatched junction nucleotides: 9. CDR3 region: CASSSTGAGYTEAFF. In DNA, the CDR3 is TGTGCCAGCAGCTCGACAGGGGCCGGGTACACTGAAGCTTTCTTT.

The V gene is TRBV19, the J gene TRBJ1-6; D is unclear. Germline V lookup: CDR1 LNHDA, CDR2 SQIVND (reference sequence). The CDR3 length is 16 residues. V lost 0 bases to trimming and J lost 5 bases, with 11 bases between them. The CDR3 loop is CASSIDVNSDNSPLHF. CDR3 nucleotide sequence: TGTGCCAGTAGTATAGATGTGAACAGTGATAATTCACCCCTCCACTTT.

The genes are TRBV18 and TRBJ2-7; 10 positions agree with TRBD2. V lost 5 bases to trimming and J lost 2 bases; unmatched junction nucleotides: 9. The V gene's germline CDR1 is KGHSH and CDR2 LQKENI. This CDR3 is built from 16 residues. The CDR3 loop is CASSGPYSGRPYEQYF. The DNA for the CDR3 is TGTGCCAGCTCAGGACCCTATAGCGGGAGGCCCTACGAGCAGTACTTC.

This clone was recorded once. V is TRBV7-9 and J is TRBJ2-7; no firm D call. The CDR3 is 12 residues long. The germline V and J ends were trimmed by 4 bases and 4 bases, with 8 bases remaining between them. Germline V gene data show CDR1 as SEHNR and CDR2 as FQNEAQ (reference sequence). The chain's CDR3 is CASSSPGYEQYF. CDR3 bases: TGTGCCAGCAGCTCCCCAGGTTACGAGCAGTACTTC.

V gene TRBV7-2 combines with J gene TRBJ1-2; D is perhaps TRBD1 (6 bases). With 2 bases removed from V and 1 base from J, the gap between germline ends came to 17 bases. CDR3 length: 17 residues. Germline V gene lookup returns CDR1 SGHTA and CDR2 FQGNSA. The CDR3 nucleotides are TGTGCCAGCAGCTTAAACTTTCGGGACACGATTAACTATGGCTACACCTTC. Its translation is CASSLNFRDTINYGYTF.

V and J are TRBV6-1 and TRBJ2-7; the D is unclear. Germline loops: CDR1 MNHNS, CDR2 SASEGT. The V and J ends lost 7 bases and 5 bases respectively, with 12 bases between them. The CDR3 contains 12 residues. CDR3 coding DNA: TGTGCCAGCAATCGACTTGGTGACGAGCAGTACTTC. The encoded protein is CASNRLGDEQYF.